This TCR beta chain was recorded in a study of blood T cell repertoires in COVID-19. Study in general: Both acute and convalescent COVID-19 samples were obtained from the United States, Italy and Spain.

Participants spanned ages roughly 18 to 95 years and resided in about two dozen US areas. Per the study methods: How many nucleated cells were present was estimated from reference gene primer amplification. Sequencing used immunoSEQ multiplex PCR; TCRdb keeps in-frame clones, though not all of them. That table supplies the V and J calls and clone size; D and trimming were determined from the DNA. The sample holds 500,000 or so clones, roughly 87% seen once. V was pared by 6 bases and J by 4 bases, with 15 bases between. Germline V gives CDR1 MNHEY, CDR2 SVGAGI. The CDR3 spans 14 residues. The chain employs TRBV6-5 and TRBJ1-2; D is uncertain. This TCR was recovered from a woman under 30 who had recovered from COVID-19. The sample was PBMCs or T cells enriched from blood (not recorded which). The CDR3 is CASSTGGIPYGYTF. CDR3 bases: TGTGCCAGCAGCACGGGAGGGATCCCCTATGGCTACACCTTC.